This T cell receptor beta chain is from a study of identical twins. TCRdb reanalysed the 5' RACE reads using MiXCR and keeps one entry per CDR3 protein. Of 200,000 to 250,000 distinct CDR3 sequences listed, approximately 7% are singletons. V dropped 3 bases and J dropped 1 base, with 5 bases sitting between them. The length of the CDR3 is 13 residues. Germline-derived CDR1 and CDR2 are MRHNA and SNTAGT. This clonotype was counted a few times. The same specimen was also included in a second study, on yellow fever vaccine responses in identical twins.

Sequencing was carried out using memory (CD45RO+) T cells sorted from blood. The source is a woman under 30 in good health. V usage is TRBV6-4 and J usage is TRBJ2-3; D uncertain. The CDR3 reads CASSESGTDTQYF. Written as DNA, the CDR3 is TGTGCCAGCAGTGAAAGCGGCACAGATACGCAGTATTTT.